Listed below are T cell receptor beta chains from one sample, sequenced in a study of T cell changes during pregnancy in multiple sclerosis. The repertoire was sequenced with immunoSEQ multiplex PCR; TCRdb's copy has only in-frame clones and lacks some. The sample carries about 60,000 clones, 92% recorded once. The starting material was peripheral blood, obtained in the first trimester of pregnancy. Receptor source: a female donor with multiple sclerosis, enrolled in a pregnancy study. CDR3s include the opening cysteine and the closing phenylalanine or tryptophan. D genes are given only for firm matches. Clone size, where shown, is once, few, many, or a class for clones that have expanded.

DNA: TGCGCCAGCAGCCAAGATTTTACTAGCGACCCCTACAATGAGCAGTTCTTC
CDR3: CASSQDFTSDPYNEQFF
D: TRBD2
V: TRBV4-3
J: TRBJ2-1
size: -

DNA: TGCGCCAGCAGCCAAGTTGCAGGGGCTAACTATGGCTACACCTTC
CDR3: CASSQVAGANYGYTF
D: -
V: TRBV4-3
J: TRBJ1-2
size: -

DNA: TGTGCCAGCAGCTTCGAAGCGATCACAGATACGCAGTATTTT
CDR3: CASSFEAITDTQYF
D: -
V: TRBV7-8
J: TRBJ2-3
size: -

DNA: TGTGCCAGCAGCGTAAGGGGGGCTAGCGGAGGGTACAATGAGCAGTTCTTC
CDR3: CASSVRGASGGYNEQFF
D: -
V: TRBV9
J: TRBJ2-1
size: -

DNA: TGCAGCGTTGCCCATGGGAGCTCTGGGGCCAACGTCCTGACTTTC
CDR3: CSVAHGSSGANVLTF
D: -
V: TRBV29-1
J: TRBJ2-6
size: -

DNA: TGTGCCAGCAGCAGTTTCAGGGTGGGGGAAAAACTGTTTTTT
CDR3: CASSSFRVGEKLFF
D: -
V: TRBV27
J: TRBJ1-4
size: once

DNA: TGTGCCAGCAGCTTAGGGTTACAAGGGGACACTGAAGCTTTCTTT
CDR3: CASSLGLQGDTEAFF
D: -
V: TRBV13
J: TRBJ1-1
size: -

DNA: TGTGCCAGCAGCCCCCAAACCGCGTTAGCCAAAAACATTCAGTACTTC
CDR3: CASSPQTALAKNIQYF
D: -
V: TRBV9
J: TRBJ2-4
size: -

DNA: TGTGCCAGCAGCACCACAGGACTAGCGGGGAAAGAGACCCAGTACTTC
CDR3: CASSTTGLAGKETQYF
D: TRBD2
V: TRBV5-5
J: TRBJ2-5
size: -

DNA: TGTGCCAGCAGATCAAATGAAAAACTGTTTTTT
CDR3: CASRSNEKLFF
D: -
V: TRBV28
J: TRBJ1-4
size: -

DNA: TGCGCCAGCAGGGCAGGGACAGTTGTTTGTGAAAAACTGTTTTTT
CDR3: CASRAGTVVCEKLFF
D: TRBD1
V: TRBV10-1
J: TRBJ1-4
size: -

DNA: TGCGCCAGCAGCTTGAGTTTTGAGTATGAAGCTTTCTTT
CDR3: CASSLSFEYEAFF
D: -
V: TRBV5-1
J: TRBJ1-1
size: -

DNA: TGTGCCAGTAGTATCCCACAGGGTCGTAATCAGCCCCAGCATTTT
CDR3: CASSIPQGRNQPQHF
D: -
V: TRBV19
J: TRBJ1-5
size: few

DNA: TGTGCCAGTAGTACGAGAGGAACTGAAGCTTTCTTT
CDR3: CASSTRGTEAFF
D: -
V: TRBV19
J: TRBJ1-1
size: -

DNA: TGCGCCAGCAGCTTGGAGCCTCTGAAGAGCTCCTACGAGCAGTACTTC
CDR3: CASSLEPLKSSYEQYF
D: -
V: TRBV5-1
J: TRBJ2-7
size: -

DNA: TGTGCCAGCAGCTCGGACAGTGACTATGGCTACACCTTC
CDR3: CASSSDSDYGYTF
D: -
V: TRBV5-4
J: TRBJ1-2
size: -

DNA: TGCGCCAGCAGCCTAGCTAGCGGTAACAATGAGCAGTTCTTC
CDR3: CASSLASGNNEQFF
D: TRBD2
V: TRBV5-1
J: TRBJ2-1
size: -

DNA: TGTGCCAGCAGCTTCGATGCCGGGACTAGCGGTGGGGAGCTGTTTTTT
CDR3: CASSFDAGTSGGELFF
D: TRBD2
V: TRBV7-8
J: TRBJ2-2
size: -

DNA: TGTGCCAGTAGTATTATCCTCGCTAGCGGGAATACAGATACGCAGTATTTT
CDR3: CASSIILASGNTDTQYF
D: TRBD2
V: TRBV19
J: TRBJ2-3
size: -

DNA: TGTGCCAGCAGCTTTGAGGGGACAGGGAGAAGTAGAGGCTACACCTTC
CDR3: CASSFEGTGRSRGYTF
D: TRBD1
V: TRBV11-3
J: TRBJ1-2
size: -

DNA: TGTGCCAGCAGCTTAGACAGATTTAAAGCTTTCTTT
CDR3: CASSLDRFKAFF
D: -
V: TRBV5-4
J: TRBJ1-1
size: once

DNA: TGTGCCAGCAGTCAGGTGCCCCTAAACAGGGGCCCTAACTATGGCTACACCTTC
CDR3: CASSQVPLNRGPNYGYTF
D: TRBD1
V: TRBV28
J: TRBJ1-2
size: -

DNA: TGTGCCAGCAGTCGTAGACTAGCGGGAGACTACGAGCAGTACTTC
CDR3: CASSRRLAGDYEQYF
D: TRBD2
V: TRBV5-4
J: TRBJ2-7
size: -

DNA: TGTGCCAGCAGTTTATGGACAGGGGCCACAATGAACACTGAAGCTTTCTTT
CDR3: CASSLWTGATMNTEAFF
D: TRBD1
V: TRBV28
J: TRBJ1-1
size: -

DNA: TGTGCCAGCAAAAGGACAGGGGCCGCCTATGGCTACACCTTC
CDR3: CASKRTGAAYGYTF
D: TRBD1
V: TRBV27
J: TRBJ1-2
size: -

DNA: TGCAGCGTTGGTACGGCCGGGACTAGCAGGCTCACACAGTACTTC
CDR3: CSVGTAGTSRLTQYF
D: TRBD2
V: TRBV29-1
J: TRBJ2-7
size: once

DNA: TGCGCCAGCAGCCACACACTAGGAGCGGGAGCTGCTAGCACAGATACGCAGTATTTT
CDR3: CASSHTLGAGAASTDTQYF
D: TRBD2
V: TRBV4-3
J: TRBJ2-3
size: -

DNA: TGTGCCAGCAGCATGACAGGGTTGGGAACCTACGAGCAGTACTTC
CDR3: CASSMTGLGTYEQYF
D: TRBD1
V: TRBV5-6
J: TRBJ2-7
size: few

DNA: TGCGCCAGCAGCTCGCTAGCGAGCGGGGTCCCCAGCTCCTACGAGCAGTACTTC
CDR3: CASSSLASGVPSSYEQYF
D: TRBD2
V: TRBV5-1
J: TRBJ2-7
size: few

DNA: TGTGCCAGCAGCTTAGTTGGCGAGGCAGATACGCAGTATTTT
CDR3: CASSLVGEADTQYF
D: -
V: TRBV7-8
J: TRBJ2-3
size: -

DNA: TGCGCCAGCAGCTTGAAACATCTCTCTGGGGCCAACGTCCTGACTTTC
CDR3: CASSLKHLSGANVLTF
D: -
V: TRBV5-1
J: TRBJ2-6
size: -

DNA: TGCGCCAGCAGCCTCCTCTACAGGGACGATAGCAATCAGCCCCAGCATTTT
CDR3: CASSLLYRDDSNQPQHF
D: -
V: TRBV4-3
J: TRBJ1-5
size: -

DNA: TGTGCCAGCAGTGATAGGTTTGGGACAGGGAGATCAAGCTACACCTTC
CDR3: CASSDRFGTGRSSYTF
D: TRBD1
V: TRBV25-1
J: TRBJ1-2
size: -

DNA: TGTGCCAGCAGCCCTGGGACTAGCGGGAACATAGCCAAAAACATTCAGTACTTC
CDR3: CASSPGTSGNIAKNIQYF
D: TRBD2
V: TRBV7-2
J: TRBJ2-4
size: -

DNA: TGCGCCAGCAGCCAAGATGGGGGCGGAATCTCCTACAATGAGCAGTTCTTC
CDR3: CASSQDGGGISYNEQFF
D: -
V: TRBV4-3
J: TRBJ2-1
size: -

DNA: TGTGCCAGTAGTATGTCCGGGAACTATGGCTACACCTTC
CDR3: CASSMSGNYGYTF
D: -
V: TRBV19
J: TRBJ1-2
size: -

DNA: TGTGCCAGCAGTTCCTGGACTAGCGGTATATACACCGGGGAGCTGTTTTTT
CDR3: CASSSWTSGIYTGELFF
D: TRBD2
V: TRBV27
J: TRBJ2-2
size: -

DNA: TGCGCCAGAACGAAATTAGGACAGGGGGCTTGGGGCACTGAAGCTTTCTTT
CDR3: CARTKLGQGAWGTEAFF
D: TRBD1
V: TRBV5-1
J: TRBJ1-1
size: few

DNA: TGTGCCAGCAGGATATGGGGTAGCGGGAGATTCAATGAGCAGTTCTTC
CDR3: CASRIWGSGRFNEQFF
D: TRBD2
V: TRBV27
J: TRBJ2-1
size: -

DNA: TGTGCCAGCAGTGGTTTGCGGGAAGAGACCCAGTACTTC
CDR3: CASSGLREETQYF
D: -
V: TRBV2
J: TRBJ2-5
size: -

DNA: TGTGCCAGCAGTTTTGGAGAGTATGCCTACAATGAGCAGTTCTTC
CDR3: CASSFGEYAYNEQFF
D: -
V: TRBV6-5
J: TRBJ2-1
size: -

DNA: TGCGCCAGCAGCTATAGCGGGAACAAAAACAATGAGCAGTTCTTC
CDR3: CASSYSGNKNNEQFF
D: TRBD2
V: TRBV5-1
J: TRBJ2-1
size: once

DNA: TGTGCCAGCAGCCTAGGTATGGGCTACACCTTC
CDR3: CASSLGMGYTF
D: -
V: TRBV6-6
J: TRBJ1-2
size: -

DNA: TGTGCCAGCAGTACCGTCCGGGGGAAAACCGGGGAGCTGTTTTTT
CDR3: CASSTVRGKTGELFF
D: -
V: TRBV28
J: TRBJ2-2
size: few